This TCR beta chain originates from a study of blood T cell repertoires in COVID-19 (dated by TCRdb to about 2020). With respect to the entire study: The collaborator samples originated in the United States, Italy and Spain and spanned the acute and convalescent phases of COVID-19. The repertoires were released in a freely available public database meant as a resource for research on the immune response to SARS-CoV-2. The sample metadata nearly always contained a de-identified subject ID, COVID-19 status, age in years and sex. The dataset comprised deeply sampled blood TCRbeta repertoires from subjects exposed to, actively infected with, or recovered from COVID-19. The samples were drawn from the first 160 participants of the ongoing ImmuneRACE study and from under 1,500 subjects provided by 6 global collaborators. Where available, HLA class I and class II types were taken from metadata supplied by the sample provider and were not determined by assay-based typing. The material from the prospective study consisted of cDNA or gDNA derived from T cells, B-cell-depleted T cells, or PBMCs. The investigation overall reported the following: The amount of clinical and demographic metadata varied by source and participant and was provided uncurated.

As to this clone: Its recognized antigen is unknown. Base qualities are missing; no much larger clone stands one base away.

V is clipped by 4 bases and J by 4 bases, and the sequence between their germline boundaries is 13 bases long. CDR1 and CDR2 are drawn from the germline V gene (reference sequence): LGHDT, YNNKEL. The CDR3 goes from the cysteine to the phenylalanine over 14 residues. The sequence is cut down to CDR3 DNA, 42 bases in frame from base 1. The immunoSEQ Assay, a bias-controlled multiplex PCR, was used to amplify TCRbeta CDR3 regions from genomic DNA. The original methods were these. The number of nucleated cells in each sample was estimated by amplification of reference gene primers within the assay. To quantify the absolute abundance of each unique TCRbeta CDR3 rearrangement, sequence reads were collapsed and filtered. Productive Simpson clonality was computed per sample as the square root of Simpson's diversity index over productive rearrangements. Held by TCRdb, this immuneACCESS table contains in-frame sequences only and omits some clones. Under half of the omission traces to an unresolved V gene where checked; the cause of the rest is unknown. The V and J calls and clone size come from that table; D and trimming were worked out from the DNA. In this sample the table shows roughly 180,000 clones, roughly 86% of which occur a single time. Roughly 2.9% of the sample rests with the top ten.

The collaborating institutions used their own protocols to collect whole blood in K2EDTA tubes. Collaborator samples were shipped for TCRbeta analysis as frozen whole blood, isolated PBMCs, or DNA extracted from either sample type. The sequence is built from TRBV3-1 (or the pseudogene TRBV3-2) and TRBJ1-2; perhaps TRBD1 is the D gene, with 6 bases matching. Specimen: peripheral blood. This receptor was identified in a woman aged 25 to 39 with active or convalescent COVID-19. The CDR3: CASSPAQGPYGYTF. The bases are TGTGCCAGCAGCCCAGCACAGGGCCCCTATGGCTACACCTTC.